The next 5 T cell receptor beta chains were all read from a single sample in a study of cytomegalovirus exposure and HLA in healthy donors. Primers for the PCR totalled 60 Vbeta and 13 Jbeta. TCRdb's table, derived via immunoSEQ multiplex PCR, lists solely in-frame clones and lacks some. The sample includes approximately 190,000 clones, over 70% of them seen just once. Sequencing was carried out using PBMCs. Every receptor here comes from a man in his fifties in good health and CMV-seronegative.

This clone has just a few counts. This chain connects TRBV6-5 to TRBJ1-1; TRBD1 might be the D (6 bases). V lost 6 bases and J 2 bases, leaving 10 bases between the germline ends. In germline, CDR1 is MNHEY, CDR2 SVGAGI. The CDR3 covers 13 residues. DNA for the CDR3: TGTGCCAGCAGGGTACAGGGAAACACTGAAGCTTTCTTT. Translating gives CASRVQGNTEAFF.

In its sample, this clone was seen a few times. The V gene is TRBV19, the J gene TRBJ1-1; tentatively, D is TRBD1 (6 bases). CDR1 is LNHDA, CDR2 SQIVND, per germline (reference sequence). Deletions cut 8 bases from V and 2 bases from J, with 12 bases between. The CDR3 covers 13 residues. CDR3 residues: CASRGQLNTEAFF. In DNA form, the CDR3 reads TGTGCCAGTCGTGGACAGCTTAACACTGAAGCTTTCTTT.

V and J are TRBV2 and TRBJ2-7, with D tentatively TRBD1 (6 bases). V was clipped by 5 bases and J by 9 bases, with 14 bases between them. In germline, CDR1 is SNHLY, CDR2 FYNNEI. The length of the CDR3 is 12 residues. The CDR3 protein is CASSFTGIGQYF. For the CDR3, the DNA is TGTGCCAGCAGTTTTACAGGGATAGGGCAGTACTTC.

J is TRBJ2-1 and V is TRBV18, with D uncertain. Trimming shortened V by 3 bases and J by 5 bases, and 14 bases separated the two germline ends. CDR1 and CDR2 from the germline V gene are KGHSH and LQKENI. This CDR3 has 15 residues. As DNA, the CDR3 is TGTGCCAGCTCACCGAGAATCTCTTTGGACAATGAGCAGTTCTTC. It specifies CASSPRISLDNEQFF.

The J gene is TRBJ2-7, the V gene TRBV9; D may be TRBD1 (5 bases). The V and J ends lost 0 bases and 0 bases respectively, with 10 bases between them. The germline CDR1 and CDR2 sequences are SGDLS and YYNGEE. The CDR3 loop spans 15 amino acids. CDR3 in DNA: TGTGCCAGCAGCGTAGGGGGCCTTAGCTCCTACGAGCAGTACTTC. Its translation: CASSVGGLSSYEQYF.